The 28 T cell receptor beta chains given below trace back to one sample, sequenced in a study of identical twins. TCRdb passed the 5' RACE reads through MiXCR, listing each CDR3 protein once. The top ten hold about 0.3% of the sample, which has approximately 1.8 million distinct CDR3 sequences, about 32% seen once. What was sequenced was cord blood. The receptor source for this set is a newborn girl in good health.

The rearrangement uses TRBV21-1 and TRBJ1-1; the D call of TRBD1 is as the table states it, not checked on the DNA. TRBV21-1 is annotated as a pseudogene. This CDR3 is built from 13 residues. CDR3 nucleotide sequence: TGTGCCCCCAGCGGGGGTCGGAACACTGAAGCTTTCTTT. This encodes CAPSGGRNTEAFF.

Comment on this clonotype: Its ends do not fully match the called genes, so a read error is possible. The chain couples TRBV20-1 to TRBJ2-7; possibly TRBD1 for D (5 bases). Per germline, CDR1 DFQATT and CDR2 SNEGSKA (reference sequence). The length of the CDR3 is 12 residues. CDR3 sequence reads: CSSRQSSYEQYF. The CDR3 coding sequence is TGCAGTTCTAGACAGAGCTCCTACGAGCAGTACTTC.

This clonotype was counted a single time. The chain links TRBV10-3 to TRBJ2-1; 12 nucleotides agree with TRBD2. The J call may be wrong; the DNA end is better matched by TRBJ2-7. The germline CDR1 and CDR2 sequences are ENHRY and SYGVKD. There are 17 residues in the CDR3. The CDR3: CAISGLAGGSTYNEQYF. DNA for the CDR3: TGTGCCATCAGTGGGCTAGCGGGAGGGTCTACCTACAATGAGCAGTACTTC.

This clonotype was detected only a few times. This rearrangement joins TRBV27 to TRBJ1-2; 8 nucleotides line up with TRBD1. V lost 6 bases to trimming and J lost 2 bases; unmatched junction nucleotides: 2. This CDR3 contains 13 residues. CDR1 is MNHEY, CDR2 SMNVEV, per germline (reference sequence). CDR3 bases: TGTGCCAGCAGCAACAGGGGGAACTATGGCTACACCTTC. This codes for CASSNRGNYGYTF.

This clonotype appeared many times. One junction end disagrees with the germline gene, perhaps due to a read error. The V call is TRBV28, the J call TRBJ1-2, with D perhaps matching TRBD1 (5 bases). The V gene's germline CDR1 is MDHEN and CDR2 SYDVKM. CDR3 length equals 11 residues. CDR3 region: CASREGYGYTF. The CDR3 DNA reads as TGCGCCAGCAGGGAAGGGTATGGCTACACCTTC.

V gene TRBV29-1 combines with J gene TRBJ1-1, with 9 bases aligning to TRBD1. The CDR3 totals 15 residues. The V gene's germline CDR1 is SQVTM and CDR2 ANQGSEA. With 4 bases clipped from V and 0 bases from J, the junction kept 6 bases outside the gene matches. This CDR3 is CSVAGQGGLNTEAFF. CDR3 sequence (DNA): TGCAGCGTTGCGGGACAGGGAGGATTGAACACTGAAGCTTTCTTT.

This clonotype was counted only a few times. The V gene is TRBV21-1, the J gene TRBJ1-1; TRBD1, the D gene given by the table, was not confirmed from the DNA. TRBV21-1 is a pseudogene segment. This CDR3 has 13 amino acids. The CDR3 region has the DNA TGTGCCAGCAAGGGGGACAGGAACACTGAAGCTTTCTTT. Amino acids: CASKGDRNTEAFF.

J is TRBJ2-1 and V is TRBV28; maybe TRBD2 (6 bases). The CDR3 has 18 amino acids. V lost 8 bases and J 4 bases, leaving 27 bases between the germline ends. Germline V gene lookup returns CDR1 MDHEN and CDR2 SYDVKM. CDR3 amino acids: CASDISGRWGRWYNEQFF. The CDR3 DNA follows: TGTGCCAGCGACATATCGGGAAGGTGGGGGAGGTGGTACAATGAGCAGTTCTTC.

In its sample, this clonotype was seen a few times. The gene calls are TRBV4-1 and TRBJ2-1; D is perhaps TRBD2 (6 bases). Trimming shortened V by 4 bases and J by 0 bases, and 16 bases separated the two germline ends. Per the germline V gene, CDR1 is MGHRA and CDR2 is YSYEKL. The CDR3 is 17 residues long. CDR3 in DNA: TGCGCCAGCAGCCGCGTCATGGGGGGAAGCTCCTACAATGAGCAGTTCTTC. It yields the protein CASSRVMGGSSYNEQFF.

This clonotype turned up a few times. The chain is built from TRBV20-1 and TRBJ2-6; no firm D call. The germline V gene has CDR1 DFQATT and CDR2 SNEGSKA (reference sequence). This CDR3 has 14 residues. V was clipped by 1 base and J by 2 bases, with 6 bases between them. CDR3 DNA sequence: TGCAGTGCTAGAGGAGGCGCTGGGGCCAACGTCCTGACTTTC. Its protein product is CSARGGAGANVLTF.

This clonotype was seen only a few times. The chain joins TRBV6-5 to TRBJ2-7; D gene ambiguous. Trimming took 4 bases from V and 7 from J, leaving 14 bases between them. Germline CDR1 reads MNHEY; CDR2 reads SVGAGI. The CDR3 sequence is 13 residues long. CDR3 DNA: TGTGCCAGCAGTTTTAGTCGTTATGTAGAGCAGTACTTC. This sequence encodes CASSFSRYVEQYF.

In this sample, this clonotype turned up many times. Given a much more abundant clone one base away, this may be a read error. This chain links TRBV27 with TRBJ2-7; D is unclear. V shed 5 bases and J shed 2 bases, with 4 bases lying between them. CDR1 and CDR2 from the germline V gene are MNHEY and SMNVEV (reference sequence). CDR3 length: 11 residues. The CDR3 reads CASSDAYEQYF. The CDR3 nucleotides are TGTGCCAGCAGTGACGCCTACGAGCAGTACTTC.

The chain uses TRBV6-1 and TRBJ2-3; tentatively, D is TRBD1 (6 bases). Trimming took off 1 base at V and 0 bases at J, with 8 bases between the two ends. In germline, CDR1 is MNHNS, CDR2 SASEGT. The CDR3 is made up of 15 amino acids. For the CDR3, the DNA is TGTGCCAGCAGTGAAGACAGGGCTAGCACAGATACGCAGTATTTT. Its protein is CASSEDRASTDTQYF.

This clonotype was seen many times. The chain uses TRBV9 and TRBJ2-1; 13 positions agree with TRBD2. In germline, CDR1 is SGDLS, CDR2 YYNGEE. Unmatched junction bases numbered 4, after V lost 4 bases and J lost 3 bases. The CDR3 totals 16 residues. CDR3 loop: CASSRRTSGSYNEQFF. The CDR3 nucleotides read TGTGCCAGCAGCAGACGGACTAGCGGGAGCTACAATGAGCAGTTCTTC.

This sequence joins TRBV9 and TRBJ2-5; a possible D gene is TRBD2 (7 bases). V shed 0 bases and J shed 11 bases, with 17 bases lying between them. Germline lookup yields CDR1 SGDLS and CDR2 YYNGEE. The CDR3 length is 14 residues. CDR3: CASSVEGGAFEQYF. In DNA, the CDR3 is TGTGCCAGCAGCGTAGAGGGGGGGGCCTTTGAGCAGTACTTC.

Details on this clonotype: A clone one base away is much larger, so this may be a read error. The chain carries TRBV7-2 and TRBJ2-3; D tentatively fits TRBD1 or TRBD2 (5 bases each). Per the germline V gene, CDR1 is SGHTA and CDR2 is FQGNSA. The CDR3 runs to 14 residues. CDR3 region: CAGSLMGVTDTQYF. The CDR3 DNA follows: TGTGCCGGCAGCTTAATGGGGGTCACAGATACGCAGTATTTT.

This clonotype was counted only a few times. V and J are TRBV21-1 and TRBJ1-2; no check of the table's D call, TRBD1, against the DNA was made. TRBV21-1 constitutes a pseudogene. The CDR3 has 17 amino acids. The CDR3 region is CASSRTGPGHWGYGYTF. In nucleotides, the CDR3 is TGTGCCAGCAGCAGAACTGGACCGGGACATTGGGGCTATGGCTACACCTTC.

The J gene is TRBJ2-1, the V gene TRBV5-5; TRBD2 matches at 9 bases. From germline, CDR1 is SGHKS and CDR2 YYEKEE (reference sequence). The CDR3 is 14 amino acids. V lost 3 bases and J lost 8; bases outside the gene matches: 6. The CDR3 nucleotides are TGTGCCAGCAGCTCCCAGCGGGGGGTCTATGAGCAGTTCTTC. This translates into CASSSQRGVYEQFF.

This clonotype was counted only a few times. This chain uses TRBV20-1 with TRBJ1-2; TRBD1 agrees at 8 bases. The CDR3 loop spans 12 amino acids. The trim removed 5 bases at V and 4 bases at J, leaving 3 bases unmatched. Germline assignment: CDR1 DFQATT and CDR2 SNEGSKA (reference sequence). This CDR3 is CSAADRGYGYTF. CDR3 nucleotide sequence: TGCAGTGCTGCTGACAGGGGCTATGGCTACACCTTC.

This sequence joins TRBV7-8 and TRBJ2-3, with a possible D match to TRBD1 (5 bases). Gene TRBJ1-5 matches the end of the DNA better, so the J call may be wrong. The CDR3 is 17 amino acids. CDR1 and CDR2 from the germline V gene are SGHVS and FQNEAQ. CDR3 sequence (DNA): TGTGCCAGCAGCTTAGCAGGGGACCGTCCCAGGGCAGATACGCAGCATTTT. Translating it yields CASSLAGDRPRADTQHF.

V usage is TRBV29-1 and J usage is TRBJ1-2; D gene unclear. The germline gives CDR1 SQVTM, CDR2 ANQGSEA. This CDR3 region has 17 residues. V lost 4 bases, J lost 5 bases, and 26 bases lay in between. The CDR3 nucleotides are TGCAGCGTTGCGGTTCTGGCTGGACCAAAGTCCAAGTATGGCTACACCTTC. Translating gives CSVAVLAGPKSKYGYTF.

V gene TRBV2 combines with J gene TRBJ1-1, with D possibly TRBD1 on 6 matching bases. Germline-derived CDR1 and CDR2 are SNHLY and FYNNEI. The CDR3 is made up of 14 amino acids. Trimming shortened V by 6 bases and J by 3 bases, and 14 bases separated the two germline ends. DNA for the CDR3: TGTGCCAGCAGGGAAACAGGGTGGGACACTGAAGCTTTCTTT. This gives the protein CASRETGWDTEAFF.

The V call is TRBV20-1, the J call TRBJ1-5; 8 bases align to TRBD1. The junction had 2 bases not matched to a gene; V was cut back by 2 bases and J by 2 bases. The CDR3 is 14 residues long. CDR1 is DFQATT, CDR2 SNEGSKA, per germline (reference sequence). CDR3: CSARTGQGNQPQHF. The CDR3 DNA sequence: TGCAGTGCTAGAACGGGACAGGGCAATCAGCCCCAGCATTTT.

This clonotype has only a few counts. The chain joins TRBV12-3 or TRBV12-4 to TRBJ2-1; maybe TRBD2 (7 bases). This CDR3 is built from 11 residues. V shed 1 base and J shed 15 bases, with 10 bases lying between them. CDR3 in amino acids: CASSLGGGGFF. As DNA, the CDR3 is TGTGCCAGCAGTTTAGGGGGGGGCGGGTTCTTC.

The CDR3: CASSPTEGGSYEQYF. The CDR3 DNA is TGTGCCAGCAGCCCAACGGAAGGCGGGTCCTACGAGCAGTACTTC. The chain carries TRBV3-1 and TRBJ2-7, with a weak D call TRBD2 (5 bases). The CDR3 extends over 15 amino acids. V was trimmed by 4 bases and J by 1 base, leaving 14 bases between them. Germline V lookup: CDR1 LGHDT, CDR2 YNNKEL (reference sequence).

The CDR3 bases are TGTGCCAGCAGCTTAGTAGAGAGAGAGGACGAGACCCAGTACTTC. Translating it yields CASSLVEREDETQYF. The chain combines TRBV7-6 with TRBJ2-7; D is unclear. The J call may be faulty, since TRBJ2-5 better matches the DNA end. Germline V CDR1 and CDR2: SGHVS, FNYEAQ. This CDR3 spans 15 amino acids.

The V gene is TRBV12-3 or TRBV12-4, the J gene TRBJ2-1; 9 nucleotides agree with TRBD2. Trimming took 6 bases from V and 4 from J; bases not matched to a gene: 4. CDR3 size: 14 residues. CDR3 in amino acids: CASRPLAGYNEQFF. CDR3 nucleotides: TGTGCCAGCAGGCCTCTAGCGGGATACAATGAGCAGTTCTTC.

The DNA for the CDR3 is TGCGCCAGCAGCTTGAAGGGGGGAAACAATCAGCCCCAGCATTTT. Its protein is CASSLKGGNNQPQHF. This rearrangement joins TRBV5-1 to TRBJ1-5; TRBD1 might be the D (6 bases). V lost 1 base to trimming and J lost 3 bases, with 11 bases between them. The length of the CDR3 is 15 residues. CDR1 is SGHRS and CDR2 is YFSETQ in the germline V gene. Full variable domain (outside the CDR3, taken from reference TRBV5-1 and TRBJ1-5): KAGVTQTPRYLIKTRGQQVTLSCSPISGHRSVSWYQQTPGQGLQFLFEYFSETQRNKGNFPGRFSGRQFSNSRSEMNVSTLELGDSALYLCASSLKGGNNQPQHFGDGTRLSIL.